This T cell receptor (beta chain) comes out of a study of cytomegalovirus exposure and HLA in healthy donors. The table lists this clone with a few counts. Its antigen is undetermined. PCR employed 60 Vbeta and 13 Jbeta primers. Data came from immunoSEQ multiplex PCR; TCRdb stores just in-frame clones and leaves some out. The repertoire holds roughly 100,000 clones, with roughly three quarters as singletons. When sampled, the donors appeared nominally healthy, though they likely had unrecorded immune exposures. Findings of the study overall: According to a later analysis, most TCR beta chains associated with CMV appeared HLA-restricted. Accounts indicate the classifier identified cytomegalovirus status with strong specificity and sensitivity.

Input material: PBMCs. The receptor was derived from a young man in good health and CMV-seronegative.

The CDR3 DNA reads TGTGCCAGCAGCTTAAACTCCCGGGACAGGGGTGCCTACGAGCAGTACTTC. Residues: CASSLNSRDRGAYEQYF. V is TRBV5-4 and J is TRBJ2-7; 10 bases line up with TRBD1. Germline-derived CDR1 and CDR2 are SGHNT and YYREEE (reference sequence). V lost 2 bases, J lost 2 bases, and 10 bases stayed unmatched. This CDR3 comprises 17 residues. The complete variable domain, with remaining parts taken from reference TRBV5-4 and TRBJ2-7, reads ETGVTQSPTHLIKTRGQQVTLRCSSQSGHNTVSWYQQALGQGPQFIFQYYREEENGRGNFPPRFSGLQFPNYSSELNVNALELDDSALYLCASSLNSRDRGAYEQYFGPGTRLTVT.